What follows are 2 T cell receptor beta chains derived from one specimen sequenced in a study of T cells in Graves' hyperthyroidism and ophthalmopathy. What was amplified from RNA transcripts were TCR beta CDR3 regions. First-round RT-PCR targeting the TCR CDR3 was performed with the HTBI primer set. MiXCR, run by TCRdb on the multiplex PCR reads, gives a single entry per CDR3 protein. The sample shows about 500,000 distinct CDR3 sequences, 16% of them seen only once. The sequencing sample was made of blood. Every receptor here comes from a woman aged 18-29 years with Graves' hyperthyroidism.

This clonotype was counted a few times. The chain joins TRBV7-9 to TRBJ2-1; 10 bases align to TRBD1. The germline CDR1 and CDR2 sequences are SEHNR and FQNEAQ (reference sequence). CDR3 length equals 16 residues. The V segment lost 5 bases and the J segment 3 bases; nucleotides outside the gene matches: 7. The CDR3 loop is CASSPPGQGNYNEQFF. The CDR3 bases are TGTGCCAGCAGCCCACCGGGACAGGGGAACTACAATGAGCAGTTCTTC.

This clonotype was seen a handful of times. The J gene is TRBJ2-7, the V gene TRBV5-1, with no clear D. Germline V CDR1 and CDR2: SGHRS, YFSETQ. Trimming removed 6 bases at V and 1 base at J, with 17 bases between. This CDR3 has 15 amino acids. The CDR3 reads CASTHGDRKSYEQYF. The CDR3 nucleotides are TGCGCCAGCACCCATGGGGATCGTAAGTCCTACGAGCAGTACTTC. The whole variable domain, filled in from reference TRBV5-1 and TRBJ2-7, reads KAGVTQTPRYLIKTRGQQVTLSCSPISGHRSVSWYQQTPGQGLQFLFEYFSETQRNKGNFPGRFSGRQFSNSRSEMNVSTLELGDSALYLCASTHGDRKSYEQYFGPGTRLTVT.